This T cell receptor (beta chain) stems from a study of CD8+CD57+ T cells in acquired aplastic anemia. Study-wide context: Across the sorted CD4+ and CD8+ cells, DNA amounts averaged 3.2 ug.

Those patients picked for sequencing had displayed CD8+CD57+ cell expansion on flow cytometry. Genomic DNA, the template, was used for profiling of the TCR beta VDJ and CDR3. TCRdb re-called the reads with MiXCR, one entry per CDR3 protein. The data hold a few hundred thousand distinct CDR3 sequences, with 45% to 65% observed a single time. Germline V gene lookup returns CDR1 MGHRA and CDR2 YSYEKL. V lost 1 base to trimming and J lost 4 bases; unmatched junction nucleotides: 3. The CDR3 extends over 15 amino acids. This receptor was obtained from a human donor with aplastic anemia. The gene calls are TRBV4-1 and TRBJ1-5, with 8 nucleotides matching TRBD1. Sequencing used sorted CD4+, CD8+, or CD8+CD57+ T cells (not recorded which) from PBMCs. Here the CDR3 DNA reads TGCGCCAGCAGCCAAGGTCGACAGGGGAATCAGCCCCAGCATTTT. Translation gives CASSQGRQGNQPQHF.